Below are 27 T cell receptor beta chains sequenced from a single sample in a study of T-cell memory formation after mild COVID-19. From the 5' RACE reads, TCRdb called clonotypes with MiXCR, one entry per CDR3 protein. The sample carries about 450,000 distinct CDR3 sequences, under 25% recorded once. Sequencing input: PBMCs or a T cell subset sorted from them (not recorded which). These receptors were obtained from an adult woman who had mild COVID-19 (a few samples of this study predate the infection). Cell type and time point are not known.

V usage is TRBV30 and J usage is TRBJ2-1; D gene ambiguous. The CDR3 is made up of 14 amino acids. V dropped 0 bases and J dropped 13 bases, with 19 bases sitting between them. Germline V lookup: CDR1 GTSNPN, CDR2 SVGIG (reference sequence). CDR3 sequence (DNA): TGTGCCTGGAGTGTAAGGCCCTCCCTCTCTGGTCAGTTCTTC. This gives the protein CAWSVRPSLSGQFF.

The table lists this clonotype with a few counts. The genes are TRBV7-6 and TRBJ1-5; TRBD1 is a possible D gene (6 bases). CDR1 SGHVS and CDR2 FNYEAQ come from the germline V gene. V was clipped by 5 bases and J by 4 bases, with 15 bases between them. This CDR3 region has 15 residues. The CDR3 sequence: CASSATTGGNQPQHF. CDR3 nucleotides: TGTGCCAGCAGCGCCACGACAGGCGGGAATCAGCCCCAGCATTTT.

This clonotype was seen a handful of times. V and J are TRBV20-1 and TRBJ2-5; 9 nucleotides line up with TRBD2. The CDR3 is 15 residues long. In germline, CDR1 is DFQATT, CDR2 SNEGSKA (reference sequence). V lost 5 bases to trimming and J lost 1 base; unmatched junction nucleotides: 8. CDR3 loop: CSASGLAATQETQYF. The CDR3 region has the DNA TGCAGTGCTTCGGGACTAGCAGCCACCCAAGAGACCCAGTACTTC.

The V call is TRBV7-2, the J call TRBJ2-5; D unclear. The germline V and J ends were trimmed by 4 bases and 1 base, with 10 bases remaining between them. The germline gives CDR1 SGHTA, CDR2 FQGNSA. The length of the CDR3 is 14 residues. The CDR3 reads CASSYGLPQETQYF. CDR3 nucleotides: TGTGCCAGCAGCTACGGTCTGCCCCAAGAGACCCAGTACTTC.

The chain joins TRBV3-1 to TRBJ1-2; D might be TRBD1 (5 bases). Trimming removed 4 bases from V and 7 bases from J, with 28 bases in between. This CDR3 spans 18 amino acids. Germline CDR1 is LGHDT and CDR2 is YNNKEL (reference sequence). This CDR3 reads CASSPSSLVGTGIGGYTF. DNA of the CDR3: TGTGCCAGCAGCCCTTCTTCGTTGGTGGGGACCGGGATTGGTGGCTACACCTTC.

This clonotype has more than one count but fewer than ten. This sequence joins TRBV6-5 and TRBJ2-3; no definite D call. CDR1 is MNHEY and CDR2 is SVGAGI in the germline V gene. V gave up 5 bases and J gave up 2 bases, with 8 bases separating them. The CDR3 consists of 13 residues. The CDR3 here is CASSLADTDTQYF. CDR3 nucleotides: TGTGCCAGCAGTCTGGCTGACACAGATACGCAGTATTTT.

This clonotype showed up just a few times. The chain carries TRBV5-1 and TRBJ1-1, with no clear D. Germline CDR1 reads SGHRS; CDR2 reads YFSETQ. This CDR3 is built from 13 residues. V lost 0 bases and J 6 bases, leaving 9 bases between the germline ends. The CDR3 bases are TGCGCCAGCAGCTTGGTCGAGGGTCCTGAAGCTTTCTTT. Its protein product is CASSLVEGPEAFF.

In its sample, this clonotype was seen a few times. CDR3: CASSIGHYEQYF. CDR3 coding DNA: TGTGCCAGCAGCATTGGACACTACGAGCAGTACTTC. V and J are TRBV3-1 and TRBJ2-7; the D gene is possibly TRBD1 (5 bases). V shed 5 bases and J shed 3 bases, with 8 bases lying between them. The CDR3 spans 12 residues. From germline, CDR1 is LGHDT and CDR2 YNNKEL (reference sequence).

For the CDR3, the DNA is TGTGCCAGCAGTTTAGGCCTCAGGGACGAAGGTGAAGCTTTCTTT. Its protein is CASSLGLRDEGEAFF. The genes are TRBV12-3 or TRBV12-4 and TRBJ1-1, with D maybe TRBD1 (5 bases). Trimming removed 1 base at V and 7 bases at J, with 16 bases between. The CDR3 sequence is 15 residues long.

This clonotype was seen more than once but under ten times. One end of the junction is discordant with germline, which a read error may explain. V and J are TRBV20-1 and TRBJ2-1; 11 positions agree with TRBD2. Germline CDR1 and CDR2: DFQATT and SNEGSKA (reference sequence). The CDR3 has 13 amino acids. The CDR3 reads CSASEASGGPQRF. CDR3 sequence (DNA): TGCAGTGCTAGTGAGGCTAGCGGGGGGCCACAGAGGTTC.

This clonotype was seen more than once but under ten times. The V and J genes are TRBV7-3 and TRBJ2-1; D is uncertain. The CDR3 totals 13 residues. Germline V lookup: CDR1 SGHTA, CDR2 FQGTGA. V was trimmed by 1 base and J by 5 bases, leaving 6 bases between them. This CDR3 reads CASSLISHNEQFF. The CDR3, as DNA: TGTGCCAGCAGCTTAATTTCCCACAATGAGCAGTTCTTC.

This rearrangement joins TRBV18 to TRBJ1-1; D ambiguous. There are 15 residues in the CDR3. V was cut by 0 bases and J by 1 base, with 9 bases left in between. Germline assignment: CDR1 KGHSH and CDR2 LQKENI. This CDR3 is CASSPPGGRNTEAFF. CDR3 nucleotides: TGTGCCAGCTCACCACCGGGCGGAAGGAACACTGAAGCTTTCTTT.

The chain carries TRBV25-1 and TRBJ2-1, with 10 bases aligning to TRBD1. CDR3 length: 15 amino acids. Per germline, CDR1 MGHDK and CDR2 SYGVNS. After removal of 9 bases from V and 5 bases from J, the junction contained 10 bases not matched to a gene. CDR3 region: CASSTGTGEDNEQFF. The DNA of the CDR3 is TGTGCCAGTTCAACCGGGACAGGGGAAGACAATGAGCAGTTCTTC.

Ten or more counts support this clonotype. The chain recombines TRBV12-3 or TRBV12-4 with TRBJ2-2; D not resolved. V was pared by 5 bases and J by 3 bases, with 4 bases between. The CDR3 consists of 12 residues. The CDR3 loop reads CASSHYTGELFF. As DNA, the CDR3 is TGTGCCAGCAGTCACTACACCGGGGAGCTGTTTTTT.

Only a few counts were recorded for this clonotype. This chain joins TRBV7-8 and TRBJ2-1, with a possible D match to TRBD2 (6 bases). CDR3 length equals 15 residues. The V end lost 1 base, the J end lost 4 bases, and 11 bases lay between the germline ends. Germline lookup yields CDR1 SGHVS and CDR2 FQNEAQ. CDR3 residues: CASSLGSGRYNEQFF. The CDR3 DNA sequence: TGTGCCAGCAGCTTAGGCAGCGGGCGTTACAATGAGCAGTTCTTC.

As DNA, the CDR3 is TGTGCCAGCAGCCTGGGTCAGGGGAGAGCCGGGGAGCTGTTTTTT. It yields the protein CASSLGQGRAGELFF. The chain carries TRBV6-5 and TRBJ2-2; perhaps TRBD1 as D (6 bases). V gave up 6 bases and J gave up 6 bases, with 17 bases separating them. Germline CDR1 reads MNHEY; CDR2 reads SVGAGI. This CDR3 has 15 amino acids.

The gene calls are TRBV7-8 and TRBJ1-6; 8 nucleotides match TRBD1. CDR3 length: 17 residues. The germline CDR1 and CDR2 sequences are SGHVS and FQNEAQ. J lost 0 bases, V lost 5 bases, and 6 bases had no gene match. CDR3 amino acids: CASSVEDRDSYNSPLHF. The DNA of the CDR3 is TGTGCCAGCAGCGTAGAGGACAGGGACTCCTATAATTCACCCCTCCACTTT. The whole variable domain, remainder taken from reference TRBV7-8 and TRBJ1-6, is GAGVSQSPRYKVAKRGQDVALRCDPISGHVSLFWYQQALGQGPEFLTYFQNEAQLDKSGLPSDRFFAERPEGSVSTLKIQRTQQEDSAVYLCASSVEDRDSYNSPLHFGNGTRLTVT.

In DNA form, the CDR3 reads TGCGCCAGCAGCCCCTTTGCGCAAGGGACCTACAATGAGCAGTTCTTC. Translating gives CASSPFAQGTYNEQFF. The J gene is TRBJ2-1, the V gene TRBV5-1; D ambiguous. CDR3 size: 16 residues. The germline V and J ends were trimmed by 4 bases and 2 bases, with 16 bases remaining between them. CDR1 SGHRS and CDR2 YFSETQ come from the germline V gene.

CDR3 region: CASSLAGSFGETQYF. CDR3 nucleotides: TGCGCCAGCAGCTTGGCGGGCAGCTTTGGGGAGACCCAGTACTTC. J is TRBJ2-5 and V is TRBV5-1, with D unresolved. Germline assignment: CDR1 SGHRS and CDR2 YFSETQ. Trimming shortened V by 0 bases and J by 5 bases, and 14 bases separated the two germline ends. The CDR3 length is 15 residues.

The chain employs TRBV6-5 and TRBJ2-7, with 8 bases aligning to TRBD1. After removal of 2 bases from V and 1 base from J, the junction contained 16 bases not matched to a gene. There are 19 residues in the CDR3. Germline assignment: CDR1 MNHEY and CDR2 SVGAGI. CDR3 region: CASSYKPLVGTGVSYEQYF. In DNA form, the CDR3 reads TGTGCCAGCAGTTACAAGCCCCTCGTAGGGACAGGAGTTTCCTACGAGCAGTACTTC.

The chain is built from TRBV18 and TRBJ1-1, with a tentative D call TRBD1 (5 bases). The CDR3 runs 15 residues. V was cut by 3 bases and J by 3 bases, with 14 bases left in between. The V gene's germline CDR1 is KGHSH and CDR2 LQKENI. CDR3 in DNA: TGTGCCAGCTCACCGAGGCAGGGAGGGGACACTGAAGCTTTCTTT. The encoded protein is CASSPRQGGDTEAFF.

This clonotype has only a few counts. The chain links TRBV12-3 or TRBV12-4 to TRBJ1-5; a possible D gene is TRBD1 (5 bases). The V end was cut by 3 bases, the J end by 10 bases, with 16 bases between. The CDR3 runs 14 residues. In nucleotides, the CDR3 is TGTGCCAGCAGTTTGGGGGACGGGGTGAAACCCCAGCATTTT. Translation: CASSLGDGVKPQHF.

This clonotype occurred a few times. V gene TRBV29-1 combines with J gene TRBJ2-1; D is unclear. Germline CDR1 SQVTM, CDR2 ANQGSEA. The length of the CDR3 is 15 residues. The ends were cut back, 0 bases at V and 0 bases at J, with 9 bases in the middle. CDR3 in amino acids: CSVEDLTSSYNEQFF. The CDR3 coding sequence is TGCAGCGTTGAAGATCTAACCAGCTCCTACAATGAGCAGTTCTTC.

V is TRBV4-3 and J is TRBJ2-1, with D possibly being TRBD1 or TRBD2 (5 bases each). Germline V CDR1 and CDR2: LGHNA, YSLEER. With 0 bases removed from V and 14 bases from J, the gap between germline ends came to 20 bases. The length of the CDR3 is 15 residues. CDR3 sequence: CASSQDGRVAGSEFF. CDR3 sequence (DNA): TGCGCCAGCAGCCAAGATGGCAGGGTAGCTGGGAGTGAGTTCTTC.

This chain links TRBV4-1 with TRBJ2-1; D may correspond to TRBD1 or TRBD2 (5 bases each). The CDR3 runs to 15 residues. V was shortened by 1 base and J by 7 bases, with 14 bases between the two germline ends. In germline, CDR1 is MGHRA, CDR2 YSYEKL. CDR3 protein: CASSQVFGAGNEQFF. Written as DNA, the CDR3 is TGCGCCAGCAGCCAAGTCTTCGGGGCCGGGAATGAGCAGTTCTTC.

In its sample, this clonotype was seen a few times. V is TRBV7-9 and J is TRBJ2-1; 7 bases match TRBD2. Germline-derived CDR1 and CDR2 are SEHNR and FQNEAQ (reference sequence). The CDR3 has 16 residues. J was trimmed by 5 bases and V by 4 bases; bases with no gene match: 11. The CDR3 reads CASSSGRLLADNEQFF. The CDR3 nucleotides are TGTGCCAGCAGCTCTGGGAGGTTGCTAGCGGACAATGAGCAGTTCTTC.

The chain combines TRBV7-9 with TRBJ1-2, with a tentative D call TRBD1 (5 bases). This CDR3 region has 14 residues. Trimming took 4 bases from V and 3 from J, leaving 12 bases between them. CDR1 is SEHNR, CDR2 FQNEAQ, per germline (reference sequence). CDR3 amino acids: CASSSRGSDYGYTF. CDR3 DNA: TGTGCCAGCAGCTCCCGGGGGTCGGACTATGGCTACACCTTC.